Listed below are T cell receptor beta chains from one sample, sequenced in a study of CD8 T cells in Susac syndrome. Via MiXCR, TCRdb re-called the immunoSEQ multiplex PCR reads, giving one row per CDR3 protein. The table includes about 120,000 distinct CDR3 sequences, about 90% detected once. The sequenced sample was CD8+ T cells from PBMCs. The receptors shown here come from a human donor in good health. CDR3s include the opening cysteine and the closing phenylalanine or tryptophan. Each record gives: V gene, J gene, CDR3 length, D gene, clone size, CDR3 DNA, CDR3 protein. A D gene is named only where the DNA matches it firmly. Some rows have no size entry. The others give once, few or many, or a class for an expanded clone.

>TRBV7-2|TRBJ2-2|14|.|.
TGTGCCAGCAGACCACATGCCCTCACCGGGGAGCTGTTTTTT
CASRPHALTGELFF
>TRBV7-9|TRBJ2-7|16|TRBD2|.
TGTGCCAGCAGCTTAGGGTGGACTAGCGGATCATACGAGCAGTACTTC
CASSLGWTSGSYEQYF
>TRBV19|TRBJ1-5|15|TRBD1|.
TGTGCCAGTAGTATAGAGGACAGGGGGAATCAGCCCCAGCATTTT
CASSIEDRGNQPQHF
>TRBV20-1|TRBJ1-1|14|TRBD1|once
TGCAGTGCTCGACAGGGGTTTCGGGACACTGAAGCTTTCTTT
CSARQGFRDTEAFF
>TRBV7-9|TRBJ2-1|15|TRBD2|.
TGTGCCAGCAGCCGGGGACTAGCGGATTACAATGAGCAGTTCTTC
CASSRGLADYNEQFF
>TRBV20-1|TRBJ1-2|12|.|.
TGCAGTGCTCCTCTGGGGACCTATGGCTACACCTTC
CSAPLGTYGYTF
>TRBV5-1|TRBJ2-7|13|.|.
TGCGCCAGCAGCCCGGGGCCCGCCTTCGAGCAGTACTTC
CASSPGPAFEQYF
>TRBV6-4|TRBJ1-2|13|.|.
TGTGCCAGCAGTGGCACAGCTGAGGGCGGCTACACCTTC
CASSGTAEGGYTF
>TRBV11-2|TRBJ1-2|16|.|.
TGTGCCAGCAGCGCTGTGGGACGGATGATTAACTATGGCTACACCTTC
CASSAVGRMINYGYTF
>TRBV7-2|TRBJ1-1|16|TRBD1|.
TGTGCCAGCAGCTCGGGTTCGGCACAGGGGATAACTGAAGCTTTCTTT
CASSSGSAQGITEAFF
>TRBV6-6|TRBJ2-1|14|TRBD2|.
TGTGCCAGCAGTTTGGGACTAGGTGGCAATGAGCAGTTCTTC
CASSLGLGGNEQFF
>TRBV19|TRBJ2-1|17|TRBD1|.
TGTGCCAGTAGTATGGCTGGGGACAGGGGCTTAAAAAATGAGCAGTTCTTC
CASSMAGDRGLKNEQFF
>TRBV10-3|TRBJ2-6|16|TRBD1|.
TGTGCCATCAGAGTGGGACAGTCAGGTGGGGCCAACGTCCTGACTTTC
CAIRVGQSGGANVLTF
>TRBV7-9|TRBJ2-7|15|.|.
TGTGCCAGCAGCGACAATGCTTTGAGCACCTACGAGCAGTACTTC
CASSDNALSTYEQYF
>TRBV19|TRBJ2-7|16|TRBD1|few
TGTGCCAGTAGCCATGGGCCGGGACAGGGCTTGTACGAGCAGTACTTC
CASSHGPGQGLYEQYF
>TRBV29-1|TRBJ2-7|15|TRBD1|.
TGCAGCGCGAGGGGAAGGGACAGCAACTCGGGCGAGCAGTACTTC
CSARGRDSNSGEQYF
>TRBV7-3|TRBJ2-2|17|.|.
TGTGCCAGCAGCTTAGCCCCCGGGACACTGAACACCGGGGAGCTGTTTTTT
CASSLAPGTLNTGELFF
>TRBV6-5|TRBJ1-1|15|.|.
TGTGCCAGCAGATCGCCGGCGGAGGCCCAACCTGAAGCTTTCTTT
CASRSPAEAQPEAFF
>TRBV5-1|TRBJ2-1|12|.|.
TGCGCCAGCAGCCCCCGGAACAATGAGCAGTTCTTC
CASSPRNNEQFF
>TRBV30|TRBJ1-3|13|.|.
TGTGCCTGGAGTTCAGGGGTCGGAAACACCATATATTTT
CAWSSGVGNTIYF
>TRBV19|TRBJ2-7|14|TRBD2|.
TGTGCCAGTAGCGAGTCTAGCGGCGCCTACGAGCAGTACTTC
CASSESSGAYEQYF
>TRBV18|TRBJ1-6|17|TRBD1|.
TGTGCCAGCTCACCAATAGGACAGGGGGCCGGTAATTCACCCCTCCACTTT
CASSPIGQGAGNSPLHF
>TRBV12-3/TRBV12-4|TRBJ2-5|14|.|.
TGTGCCAGCAGGGGGGACCTCCTGTCCGGGACCCAGTACTTC
CASRGDLLSGTQYF
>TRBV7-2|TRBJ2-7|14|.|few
TGTGCCAGCAGCTTAGTGGCCGGGCGCTACGAGCAGTACTTC
CASSLVAGRYEQYF
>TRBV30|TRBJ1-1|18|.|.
TGTGCCTGGAGTGGGGGTCTAACTTCCCAGGGGATGAACACTGAAGCTTTCTTT
CAWSGGLTSQGMNTEAFF
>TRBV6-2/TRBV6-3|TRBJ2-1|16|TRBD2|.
TGTGCCAGTGAGGGGGGCCGACTAGCGGTTCGGAATGAGCAGTTCTTC
CASEGGRLAVRNEQFF
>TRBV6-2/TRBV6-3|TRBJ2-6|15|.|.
TGTGCCAGCAGTTACTCGAACTCTGGGGCCAACGTCCTGACTTTC
CASSYSNSGANVLTF
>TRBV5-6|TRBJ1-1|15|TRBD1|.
TGTGCCAGCAGCTTAGTCGGGACAGGGCGTACTGAAGCTTTCTTT
CASSLVGTGRTEAFF
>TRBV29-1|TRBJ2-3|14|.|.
TGCAGCGTTGAAGGATCTAGGGGTGTAGATACGCAGTATTTT
CSVEGSRGVDTQYF